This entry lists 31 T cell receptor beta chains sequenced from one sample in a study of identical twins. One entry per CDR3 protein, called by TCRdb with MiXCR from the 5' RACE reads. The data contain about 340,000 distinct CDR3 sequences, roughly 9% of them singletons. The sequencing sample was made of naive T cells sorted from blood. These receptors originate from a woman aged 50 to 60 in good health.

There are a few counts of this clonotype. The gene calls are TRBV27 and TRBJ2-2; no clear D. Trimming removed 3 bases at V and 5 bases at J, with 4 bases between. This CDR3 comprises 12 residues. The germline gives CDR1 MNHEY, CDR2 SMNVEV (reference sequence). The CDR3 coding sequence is TGTGCCAGCAGTTTTATGACCGGGGAGCTGTTTTTT. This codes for CASSFMTGELFF.

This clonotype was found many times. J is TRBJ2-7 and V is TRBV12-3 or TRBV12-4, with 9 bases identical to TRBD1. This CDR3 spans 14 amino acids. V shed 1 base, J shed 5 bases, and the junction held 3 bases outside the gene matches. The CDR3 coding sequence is TGTGCCAGCAGTTTAGGGGACAGGGTACACGAGCAGTACTTC. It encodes CASSLGDRVHEQYF.

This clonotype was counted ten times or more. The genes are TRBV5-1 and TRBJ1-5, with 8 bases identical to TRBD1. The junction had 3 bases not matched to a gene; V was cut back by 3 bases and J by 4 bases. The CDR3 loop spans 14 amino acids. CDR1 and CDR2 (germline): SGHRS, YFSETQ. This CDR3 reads CASSSGQGNQPQHF. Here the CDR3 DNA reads TGCGCCAGCAGCTCTGGACAGGGAAATCAGCCCCAGCATTTT. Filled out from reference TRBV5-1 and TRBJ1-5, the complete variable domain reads KAGVTQTPRYLIKTRGQQVTLSCSPISGHRSVSWYQQTPGQGLQFLFEYFSETQRNKGNFPGRFSGRQFSNSRSEMNVSTLELGDSALYLCASSSGQGNQPQHFGDGTRLSIL.

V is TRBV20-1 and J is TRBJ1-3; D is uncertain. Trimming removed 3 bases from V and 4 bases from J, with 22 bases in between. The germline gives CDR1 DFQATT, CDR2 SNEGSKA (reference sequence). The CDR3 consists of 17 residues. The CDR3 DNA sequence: TGCAGTGCTAGTCCCCTTGTGACGCCCGGATGGGGAAACACCATATATTTT. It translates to CSASPLVTPGWGNTIYF.

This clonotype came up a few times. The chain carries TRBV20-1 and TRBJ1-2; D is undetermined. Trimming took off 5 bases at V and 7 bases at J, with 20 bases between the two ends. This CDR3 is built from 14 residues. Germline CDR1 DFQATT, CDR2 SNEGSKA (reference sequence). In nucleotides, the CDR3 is TGCAGTGCTCCGGGGTTCGCCCCTCGGAGTGGCTACACCTTC. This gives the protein CSAPGFAPRSGYTF.

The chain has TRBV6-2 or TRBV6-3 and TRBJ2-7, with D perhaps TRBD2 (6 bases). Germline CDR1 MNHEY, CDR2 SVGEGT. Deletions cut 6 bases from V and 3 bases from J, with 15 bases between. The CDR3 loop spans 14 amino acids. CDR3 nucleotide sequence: TGTGCCAGCAGACCCCGGGGGTTTTTCTACGAGCAGTACGTC. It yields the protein CASRPRGFFYEQYV.

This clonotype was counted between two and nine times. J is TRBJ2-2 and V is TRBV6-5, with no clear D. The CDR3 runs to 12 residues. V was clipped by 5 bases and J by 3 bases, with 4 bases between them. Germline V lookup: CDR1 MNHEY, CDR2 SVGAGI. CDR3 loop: CASSIHTGELFF. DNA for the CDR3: TGTGCCAGCAGTATCCACACCGGGGAGCTGTTTTTT.

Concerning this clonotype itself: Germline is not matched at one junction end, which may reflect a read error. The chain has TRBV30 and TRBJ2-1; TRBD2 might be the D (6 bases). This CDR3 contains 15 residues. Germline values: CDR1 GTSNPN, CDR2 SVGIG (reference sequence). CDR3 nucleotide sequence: TGTGCGTGGATGGAGGGAGGCGGGATGTACAATGAGCAGTTCTTC. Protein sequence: CAWMEGGGMYNEQFF.

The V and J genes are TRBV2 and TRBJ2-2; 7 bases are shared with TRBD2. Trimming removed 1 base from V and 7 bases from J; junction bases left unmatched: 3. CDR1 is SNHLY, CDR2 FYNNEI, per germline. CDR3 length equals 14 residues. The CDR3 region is CASSEVREHGELFF. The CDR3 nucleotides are TGTGCCAGCAGTGAAGTGCGGGAGCACGGGGAGCTGTTTTTT.

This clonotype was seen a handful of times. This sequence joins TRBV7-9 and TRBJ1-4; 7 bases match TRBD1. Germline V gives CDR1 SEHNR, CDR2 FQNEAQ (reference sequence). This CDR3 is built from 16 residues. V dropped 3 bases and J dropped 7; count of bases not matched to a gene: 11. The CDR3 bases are TGTGCCAGCAGCTTGGGGGACCGGACAGGAGGTGAAAAACTGTTTTTT. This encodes CASSLGDRTGGEKLFF.

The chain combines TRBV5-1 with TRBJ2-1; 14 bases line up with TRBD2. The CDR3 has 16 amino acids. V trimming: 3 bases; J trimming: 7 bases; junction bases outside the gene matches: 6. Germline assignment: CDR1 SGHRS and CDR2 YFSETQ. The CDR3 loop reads CASSSRTSGRTNEQFF. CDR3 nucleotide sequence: TGCGCCAGCAGCTCAAGGACTAGCGGGAGGACTAATGAGCAGTTCTTC.

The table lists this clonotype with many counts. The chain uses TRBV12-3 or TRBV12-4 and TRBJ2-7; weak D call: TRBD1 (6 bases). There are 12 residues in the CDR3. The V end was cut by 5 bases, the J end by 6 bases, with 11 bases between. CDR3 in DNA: TGTGCCAGCAGTAACACAGGGACCGAGCAGTACGTC. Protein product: CASSNTGTEQYV.

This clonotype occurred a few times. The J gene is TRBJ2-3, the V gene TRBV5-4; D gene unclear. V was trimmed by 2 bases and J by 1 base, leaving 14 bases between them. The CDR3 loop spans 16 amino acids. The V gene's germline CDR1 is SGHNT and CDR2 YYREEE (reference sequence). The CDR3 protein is CASSFSPVAGTDTQYF. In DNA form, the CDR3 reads TGTGCCAGCAGCTTTTCTCCGGTGGCGGGCACAGATACGCAGTATTTT.

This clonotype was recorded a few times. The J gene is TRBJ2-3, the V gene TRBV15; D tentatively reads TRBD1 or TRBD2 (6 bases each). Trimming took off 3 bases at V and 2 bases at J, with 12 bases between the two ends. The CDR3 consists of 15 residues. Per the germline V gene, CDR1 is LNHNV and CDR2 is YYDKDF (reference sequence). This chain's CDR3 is CATSRRGDLTDTQYF. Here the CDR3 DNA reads TGTGCCACCAGCAGGAGGGGGGACCTCACAGATACGCAGTATTTT.

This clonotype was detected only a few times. The CDR3 region is CATSDLSRVDTGELFF. DNA for the CDR3: TGTGCCACCAGTGATCTCAGCAGGGTGGACACCGGGGAGCTGTTTTTT. The chain is built from TRBV24-1 and TRBJ2-2, with D perhaps TRBD1 (5 bases). V lost 3 bases to trimming and J lost 3 bases, with 13 bases between them. This CDR3 region has 16 residues. Germline V gene data show CDR1 as KGHDR and CDR2 as SFDVKD.

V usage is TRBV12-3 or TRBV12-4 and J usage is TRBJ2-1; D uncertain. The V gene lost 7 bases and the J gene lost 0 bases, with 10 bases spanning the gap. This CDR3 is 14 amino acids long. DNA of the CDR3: TGTGCCAGCATCCCGTCGCACTCCTACAATGAGCAGTTCTTC. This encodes CASIPSHSYNEQFF.

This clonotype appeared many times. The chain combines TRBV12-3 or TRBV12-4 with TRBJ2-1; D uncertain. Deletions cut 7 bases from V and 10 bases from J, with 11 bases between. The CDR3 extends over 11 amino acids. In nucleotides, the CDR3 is TGTGCCAGCAAAGCCTCGGTGGAGCAGTTCTTC. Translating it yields CASKASVEQFF.

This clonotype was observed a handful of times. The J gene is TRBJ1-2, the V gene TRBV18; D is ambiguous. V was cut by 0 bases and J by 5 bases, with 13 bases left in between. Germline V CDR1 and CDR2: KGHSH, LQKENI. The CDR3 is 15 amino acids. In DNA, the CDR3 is TGTGCCAGCTCACCACCTAGGGCGGGCGGATATGGCTACACCTTC. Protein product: CASSPPRAGGYGYTF. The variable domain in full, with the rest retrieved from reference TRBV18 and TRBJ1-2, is NAGVMQNPRHLVRRRGQEARLRCSPMKGHSHVYWYRQLPEEGLKFMVYLQKENIIDESGMPKERFSAEFPKEGPSILRIQQVVRGDSAAYFCASSPPRAGGYGYTFGSGTRLTVV.

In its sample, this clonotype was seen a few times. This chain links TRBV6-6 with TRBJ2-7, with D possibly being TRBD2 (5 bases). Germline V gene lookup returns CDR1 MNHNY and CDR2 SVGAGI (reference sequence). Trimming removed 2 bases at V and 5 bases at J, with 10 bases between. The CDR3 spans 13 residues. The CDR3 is CASSYEGIHEQYV. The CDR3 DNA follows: TGTGCCAGCAGTTACGAGGGTATCCACGAGCAGTACGTC.

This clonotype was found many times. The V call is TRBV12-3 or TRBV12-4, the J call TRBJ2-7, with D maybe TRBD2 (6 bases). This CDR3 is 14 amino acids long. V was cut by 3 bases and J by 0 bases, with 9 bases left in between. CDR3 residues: CASSFFGSSYEQYF. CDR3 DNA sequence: TGTGCCAGCAGTTTTTTCGGGAGCTCCTACGAGCAGTACTTC.

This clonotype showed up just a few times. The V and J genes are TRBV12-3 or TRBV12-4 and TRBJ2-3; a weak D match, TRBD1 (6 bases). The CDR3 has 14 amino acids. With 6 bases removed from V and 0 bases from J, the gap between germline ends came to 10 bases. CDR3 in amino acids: CASSPDRSTDTQYF. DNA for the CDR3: TGTGCCAGCAGCCCGGACAGAAGCACAGATACGCAGTATTTT.

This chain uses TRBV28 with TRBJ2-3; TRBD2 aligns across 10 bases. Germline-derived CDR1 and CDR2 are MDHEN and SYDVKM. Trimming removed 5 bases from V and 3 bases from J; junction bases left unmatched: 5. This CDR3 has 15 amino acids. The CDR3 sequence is CASSPPGLATDTQYF. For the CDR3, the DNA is TGTGCCAGCAGTCCCCCGGGACTAGCGACAGATACGCAGTATTTT. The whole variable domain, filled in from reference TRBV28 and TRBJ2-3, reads DVKVTQSSRYLVKRTGEKVFLECVQDMDHENMFWYRQDPGLGLRLIYFSYDVKMKEKGDIPEGYSVSREKKERFSLILESASTNQTSMYLCASSPPGLATDTQYFGPGTRLTVL.

The DNA for the CDR3 is TGTGCCAGCAGCTTACAGGGGATTAAAATGGAGACCCAGTACTTC. It is translated as CASSLQGIKMETQYF. This chain joins TRBV11-3 and TRBJ2-5; D perhaps matches TRBD1 (6 bases). Germline lookup yields CDR1 SGHNT and CDR2 YENEEA. CDR3 length equals 15 residues. Trimming removed 2 bases from V and 5 bases from J, with 15 bases in between.

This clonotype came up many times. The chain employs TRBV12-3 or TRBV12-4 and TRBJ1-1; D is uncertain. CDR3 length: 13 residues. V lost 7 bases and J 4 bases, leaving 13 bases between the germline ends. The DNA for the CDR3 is TGTGCCAGCAACAGTAGGGTCTCCACTGAAGCTTTCTTT. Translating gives CASNSRVSTEAFF.

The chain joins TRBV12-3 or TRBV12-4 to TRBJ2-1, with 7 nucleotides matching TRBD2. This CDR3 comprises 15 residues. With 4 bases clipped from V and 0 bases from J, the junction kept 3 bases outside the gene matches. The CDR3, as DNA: TGTGCCAGCAGTTGGGGGGGGAGCTCCTACAATGAGCAGTTCTTC. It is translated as CASSWGGSSYNEQFF.

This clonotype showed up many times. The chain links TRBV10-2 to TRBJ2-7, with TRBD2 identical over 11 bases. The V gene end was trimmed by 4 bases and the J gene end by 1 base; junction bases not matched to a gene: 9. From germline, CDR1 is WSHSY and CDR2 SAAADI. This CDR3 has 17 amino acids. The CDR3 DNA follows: TGCGCCAGCAGTGTAAACCTGGGACTAGCGGCATCCTACGAGCAGTACTTC. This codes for CASSVNLGLAASYEQYF.

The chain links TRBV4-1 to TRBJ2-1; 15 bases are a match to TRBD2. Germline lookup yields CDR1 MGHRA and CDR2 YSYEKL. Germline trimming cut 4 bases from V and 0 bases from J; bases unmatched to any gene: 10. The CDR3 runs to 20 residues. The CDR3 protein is CASSRLGLAGGGSSYNEQFF. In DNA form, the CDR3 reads TGCGCCAGCAGCCGCTTGGGACTAGCGGGAGGCGGGAGCTCCTACAATGAGCAGTTCTTC.

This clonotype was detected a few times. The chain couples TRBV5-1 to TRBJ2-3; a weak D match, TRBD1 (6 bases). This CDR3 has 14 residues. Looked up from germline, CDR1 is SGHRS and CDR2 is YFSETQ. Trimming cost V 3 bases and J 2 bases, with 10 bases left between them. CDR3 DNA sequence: TGCGCCAGCAGCTACCGACAGGACACAGATACGCAGTATTTT. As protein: CASSYRQDTDTQYF.

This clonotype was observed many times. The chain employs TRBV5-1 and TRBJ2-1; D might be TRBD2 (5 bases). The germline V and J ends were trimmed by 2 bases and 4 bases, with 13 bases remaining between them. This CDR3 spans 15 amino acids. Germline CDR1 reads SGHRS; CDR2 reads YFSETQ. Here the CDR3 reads CASSFPSGEYNEQFF. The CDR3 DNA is TGCGCCAGCAGCTTCCCCAGCGGAGAATACAATGAGCAGTTCTTC.

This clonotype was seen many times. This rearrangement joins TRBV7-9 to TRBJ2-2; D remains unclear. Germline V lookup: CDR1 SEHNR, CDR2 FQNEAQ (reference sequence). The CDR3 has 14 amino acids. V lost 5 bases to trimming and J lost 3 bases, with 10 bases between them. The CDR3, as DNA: TGTGCCAGCAGCGATAGTGCGTACACCGGGGAGCTGTTTTTT. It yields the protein CASSDSAYTGELFF.

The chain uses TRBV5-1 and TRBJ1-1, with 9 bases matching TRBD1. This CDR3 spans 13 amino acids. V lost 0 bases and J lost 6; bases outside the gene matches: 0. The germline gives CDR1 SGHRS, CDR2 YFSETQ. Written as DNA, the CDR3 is TGCGCCAGCAGCTTGGGGGACAGGGCTGAAGCTTTCTTT. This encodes CASSLGDRAEAFF.